These T cell receptor beta chains were read from a single sample in a study of CD8 T cells in ankylosing spondylitis. TCRdb reanalysed the 5' RACE reads using MiXCR and keeps one entry per CDR3 protein. The sample consists of just under 350,000 distinct CDR3 sequences, about 14% of them appearing once. Sample: blood, either unsorted or a sorted T cell fraction (not recorded which). Receptors were obtained from a male donor with ankylosing spondylitis or in good health (not recorded which). Both conserved end residues are part of each CDR3. The D gene is left open where the match is weak. Rows may omit the clone size; those that give it use once, few, many or a size class.

d_gene | abundance | j_gene | v_gene | CDR3nt | CDR3aa
NA | NA | TRBJ2-1 | TRBV12-3/TRBV12-4 | TGTGCCAGCAGTTTAAGAGGGGGGAACAATGAGCAGTTCTTC | CASSLRGGNNEQFF
NA | few | TRBJ2-7 | TRBV7-2 | TGTGCCAGCAGCTTAATCCAGGGGGGGGAGCAGTACTTC | CASSLIQGGEQYF
TRBD2 | NA | TRBJ2-3 | TRBV5-1 | TGCGCCAGCAGCTTGGTGGCGGGAGGGCCAGGAGATACGCAGTATTTT | CASSLVAGGPGDTQYF
TRBD2 | NA | TRBJ2-7 | TRBV11-3 | TGTGCCAGCAGCTCCGAGGCCAGCGGGGACTACGAGCAGTACTTC | CASSSEASGDYEQYF
NA | NA | TRBJ2-3 | TRBV2 | TGTGCCAGCATTCAAGACGGGGCAGCCACAGATACGCAGTATTTT | CASIQDGAATDTQYF
TRBD2 | NA | TRBJ2-5 | TRBV27 | TGTGCCAGCAGTTTATTCCGACTAGCGGGGGACTCGAAACTTAAAGAGACCCAGTACTTC | CASSLFRLAGDSKLKETQYF
TRBD1 | few | TRBJ2-1 | TRBV27 | TGTGCCAGCAGTCCCTCACCGCCCGACAGGGCCCCCTACAATGAGCAGTTCTTC | CASSPSPPDRAPYNEQFF
TRBD1 | few | TRBJ2-7 | TRBV27 | TGTGCCAGCAGTTTCCGGGACAGGGGCCACGAGCAGTACTTC | CASSFRDRGHEQYF
TRBD1 | few | TRBJ2-5 | TRBV11-2 | TGTGCCAGCAGCTTTTGGACAGGGGCCGTACAAGAGACCCAGTACTTC | CASSFWTGAVQETQYF
NA | few | TRBJ1-1 | TRBV5-1 | TGCGCCAGCAGCTTGTCCGGGAACGAAGGCACTGAAGCTTTCTTT | CASSLSGNEGTEAFF
NA | NA | TRBJ2-7 | TRBV5-5 | TGTGCCAGCAGCTTCCCCGGGCCTCCCTACGAGCAGTACTTC | CASSFPGPPYEQYF
TRBD1 | many | TRBJ2-6 | TRBV6-1 | TGTGCCAGCAGTGCCCGGGACAGGGTAGATTTTGGGGCCAACGTCCTGACTTTC | CASSARDRVDFGANVLTF
NA | NA | TRBJ1-1 | TRBV11-2 | TGTGCCAGCAGCCGGACCTCTTGGATGAACACTGAAGCTTTCTTT | CASSRTSWMNTEAFF
NA | NA | TRBJ2-3 | TRBV5-6 | TGTGCCAGCAGCCGATCTGTACCTCTAGGAGGCCCAGATACGCAGTATTTT | CASSRSVPLGGPDTQYF
NA | NA | TRBJ2-1 | TRBV2 | TGTGCCAGCAGTGAAAGGGTCGGTAGCTCGACTGAGCAGTTCTTC | CASSERVGSSTEQFF
NA | few | TRBJ1-6 | TRBV5-5 | TGTGCCAGCACCTGGGGCAGCAACTCCTATAATTCACCCCTCCACTTT | CASTWGSNSYNSPLHF
NA | few | TRBJ2-7 | TRBV5-1 | TGCGCCAGCAGCTTAAACACCGGGACCGTCTCCTACGAGCAGTACTTC | CASSLNTGTVSYEQYF
TRBD1 | NA | TRBJ1-2 | TRBV6-5 | TGTGCCAGCAGTTACTCGGTGGACAGGTTCGATGGCTACACCTTC | CASSYSVDRFDGYTF
NA | NA | TRBJ1-2 | TRBV7-9 | TGTGCCAGCAGCTGGACGGATAACTATGGCTACACCTTC | CASSWTDNYGYTF
NA | NA | TRBJ2-2 | TRBV5-1 | TGCGCCAGCAGCCCCGTATCAAGGACCGGGGAGCTGTTTTTT | CASSPVSRTGELFF
NA | few | TRBJ2-5 | TRBV29-1 | TGCAGCGTTAAGCCCAAAAACGGGGAGACCCAGTACTTC | CSVKPKNGETQYF
TRBD1 | many | TRBJ2-7 | TRBV3-1 | TGTGCCAGCAGCCAAGATACAGGGGGACTCTCCTACGAGCAGTACTTC | CASSQDTGGLSYEQYF
NA | few | TRBJ2-7 | TRBV12-3/TRBV12-4 | TGTGCCAGCAGACACACTAGCTTGGACGAGCAGTACTTC | CASRHTSLDEQYF
NA | NA | TRBJ1-2 | TRBV5-6 | TGTGCCAGCAGCTTGCACAGGGAGTTTGGTGGCTACACCTTC | CASSLHREFGGYTF
NA | NA | TRBJ2-7 | TRBV6-5 | TGTGCCAGCAGTTTGCGTGGTAGCGAAACCTACGAGCAGTACTTC | CASSLRGSETYEQYF
NA | many | TRBJ2-3 | TRBV5-1 | TGCGCCAGCTCCCTAGACTTCTCAGATACGCAGTATTTT | CASSLDFSDTQYF
NA | few | TRBJ2-1 | TRBV24-1 | TGTGCCACCTCCGGGGGTACCTACAATGAGCAGTTCTTC | CATSGGTYNEQFF
NA | few | TRBJ2-1 | TRBV21-1 | TGTGCCAGCAGCGCCAGAACGATTTACAATGAGCAGTTCTTC | CASSARTIYNEQFF